This passage covers 24 T cell receptor beta chains from one sample sequenced in a study of CD8+ T cells in alopecia areata listed by TCRdb under 2018. The time point label of this sample denotes: 24 weeks on oral tofacitinib. Explained via the paper, the treatment or condition label denotes: oral pan-JAK inhibitor, 5-10 mg twice daily. Library generation was performed with the immunoSEQ multiplex PCR assay. To provide template for TCR sequencing, every sample had RNA extracted and reverse transcribed into cDNA. Not all clones reach the TCRdb copy of this immuneACCESS table, which keeps in-frame sequences only. Checked studies attribute under half of the gap to unresolved V genes and leave the rest unexplained. Here the sample has some 44,000 clones; about nine tenths occur a single time. Of the sample, approximately 20% is held by the ten largest clones. This sample comprised CD8+ T cells sorted from blood, obtained at week 24, from a patient treated with tofacitinib. Receptor source: a human donor with alopecia areata.

The chain recombines TRBV15 with TRBJ2-1; TRBD1 matches 9 bases. Unmatched junction bases numbered 7, after V lost 4 bases and J lost 3 bases. This CDR3 is 16 amino acids long. The germline V gene encodes CDR1 LNHNV and CDR2 YYDKDF (reference sequence). The chain's CDR3 is CATSNRDRADYNEQFF. The CDR3 DNA sequence: TGTGCCACCAGCAACAGGGACAGGGCGGACTACAATGAGCAGTTCTTC.

This clone came up once. CDR3 DNA: TGTGCCAGCAGTTATGGGGGAACAGAGACCCAGTACTTC. Translated, it gives CASSYGGTETQYF. This chain joins TRBV6-6 and TRBJ2-5; D possibly uses TRBD1 or TRBD2 (5 bases each). The germline V gene encodes CDR1 MNHNY and CDR2 SVGAGI (reference sequence). The germline V and J ends were trimmed by 3 bases and 4 bases, with 9 bases remaining between them. This CDR3 has 13 residues.

The rearrangement joins TRBV7-8 to TRBJ2-2, with a possible D match to TRBD1 (7 bases). V lost 4 bases, J lost 1 base, and 10 bases lay in between. Germline V gene lookup returns CDR1 SGHVS and CDR2 FQNEAQ. The CDR3 totals 15 residues. CDR3 nucleotide sequence: TGTGCCAGCAGCTCGCGGGACAGGAACACCGGGGAGCTGTTTTTT. Encoded protein: CASSSRDRNTGELFF.

This clone was found once. This chain joins TRBV5-1 and TRBJ2-3, with D unresolved. In germline, CDR1 is SGHRS, CDR2 YFSETQ. This CDR3 is built from 14 residues. V was clipped by 4 bases and J by 1 base, with 10 bases between them. The CDR3 DNA is TGCGCCAGCAGCGCAGGCTCCGGCACAGATACGCAGTATTTT. This gives the protein CASSAGSGTDTQYF.

V gene TRBV7-8 combines with J gene TRBJ2-7; D is unclear. CDR3 length: 12 amino acids. Germline CDR1 reads SGHVS; CDR2 reads FQNEAQ. V was clipped by 3 bases and J by 6 bases, with 9 bases between them. The CDR3 DNA reads as TGTGCCAGCAGCTTCTACAGAGCCGAGCAGTACTTC. This gives the protein CASSFYRAEQYF.

The chain is built from TRBV29-1 and TRBJ2-3; the D call may be TRBD1 or TRBD2 (5 bases each). CDR3 length equals 14 residues. The germline V and J ends were trimmed by 5 bases and 4 bases, with 16 bases remaining between them. Germline values: CDR1 SQVTM, CDR2 ANQGSEA. Here the CDR3 reads CSVLGTTPPDTQYF. The CDR3 bases are TGCAGCGTTTTAGGGACGACGCCACCAGATACGCAGTATTTT.

This sequence joins TRBV7-9 and TRBJ2-1, with D possibly TRBD1 on 7 matching bases. V was cut by 0 bases and J by 7 bases, with 10 bases left in between. Per the germline V gene, CDR1 is SEHNR and CDR2 is FQNEAQ (reference sequence). The CDR3 runs 14 residues. For the CDR3, the DNA is TGTGCCAGCAGCTTAGCAGCAGGGGGGAATGAGCAGTTCTTC. This translates into CASSLAAGGNEQFF.

The genes are TRBV10-3 and TRBJ1-2; D ambiguous. Germline CDR1 and CDR2: ENHRY and SYGVKD. The germline V and J ends were trimmed by 2 bases and 6 bases, with 13 bases remaining between them. The CDR3 extends over 14 amino acids. CDR3 coding DNA: TGTGCCATCAGTGAGGATCCGCCTCCCGATGGCTACACCTTC. It yields the protein CAISEDPPPDGYTF.

The J gene is TRBJ1-1, the V gene TRBV29-1, with 7 nucleotides matching TRBD1. The J segment lost 0 bases and the V segment lost 7 bases, leaving 8 bases of the junction unmatched. CDR3 length: 14 amino acids. Looked up from germline, CDR1 is SQVTM and CDR2 is ANQGSEA. DNA of the CDR3: TGCAGCGGGCAGGGGGGCCTCATGAACACTGAAGCTTTCTTT. It specifies CSGQGGLMNTEAFF.

The V gene is TRBV29-1, the J gene TRBJ2-2; a weak D match, TRBD1 (6 bases). Germline CDR1 is SQVTM and CDR2 is ANQGSEA. The CDR3 is 13 residues long. Trimming took off 2 bases at V and 6 bases at J, with 10 bases between the two ends. The CDR3 DNA follows: TGCAGCGTTGAATCAGCAGGGGCCGGGGAGCTGTTTTTT. Protein sequence: CSVESAGAGELFF.

The rearrangement uses TRBV27 and TRBJ2-3, with 8 bases that match TRBD2. The CDR3 extends over 15 amino acids. Germline trimming cut 3 bases from V and 3 bases from J; bases unmatched to any gene: 5. The germline V gene has CDR1 MNHEY and CDR2 SMNVEV (reference sequence). The CDR3 DNA reads TGTGCCAGCAGTTTTGGATTAGCGGGGACAGATACGCAGTATTTT. Amino acids: CASSFGLAGTDTQYF.

The DNA of the CDR3 is TGTGCCAGCAGTGATCTAAGACAGCCGATAGGTACCTACGAGCAGTACTTC. Translation: CASSDLRQPIGTYEQYF. The J gene is TRBJ2-7, the V gene TRBV25-1; maybe TRBD1 (5 bases). The CDR3 totals 17 residues. Trimming shortened V by 3 bases and J by 2 bases, and 20 bases separated the two germline ends. Germline V gene lookup returns CDR1 MGHDK and CDR2 SYGVNS.

The J gene is TRBJ1-2, the V gene TRBV7-9; D is possibly TRBD1 (6 bases). The CDR3 consists of 14 residues. The germline gives CDR1 SEHNR, CDR2 FQNEAQ (reference sequence). Trimming shortened V by 8 bases and J by 1 base, and 14 bases separated the two germline ends. The CDR3 region is CASVGAGSNYGYTF. The DNA for the CDR3 is TGTGCCAGCGTGGGGGCAGGGAGTAACTATGGCTACACCTTC.

CDR3 coding DNA: TGTGCCAGCAGCCAAGTCGACAGTCTCTATGGCTACACCTTC. Encoded protein: CASSQVDSLYGYTF. The rearrangement uses TRBV14 and TRBJ1-2; D is perhaps TRBD1 (5 bases). Trimming took 1 base from V and 4 from J, leaving 10 bases between them. CDR1 and CDR2 (germline): SGHDN, FVKESK. The CDR3 loop spans 14 amino acids.

The chain combines TRBV2 with TRBJ2-7, with 8 bases that match TRBD1. Germline V CDR1 and CDR2: SNHLY, FYNNEI. J lost 2 bases, V lost 9 bases, and 6 bases had no gene match. The CDR3 totals 13 residues. The CDR3 sequence: CASSGQATYEQYF. The CDR3 DNA is TGTGCCAGTTCGGGACAGGCCACCTACGAGCAGTACTTC.

The chain is built from TRBV30 and TRBJ2-5; 10 nucleotides agree with TRBD2. The trim removed 2 bases at V and 5 bases at J, leaving 11 bases unmatched. The CDR3 is 16 residues long. CDR1 is GTSNPN and CDR2 is SVGIG in the germline V gene (reference sequence). The DNA of the CDR3 is TGTGCCTGGAGTACCCCAGCGGGGGGGCCGGAGGAGACCCAGTACTTC. Protein sequence: CAWSTPAGGPEETQYF.

This chain uses TRBV6-1 with TRBJ2-1; D remains unclear. V lost 4 bases and J 7 bases, leaving 8 bases between the germline ends. CDR1 MNHNS and CDR2 SASEGT come from the germline V gene. CDR3 size: 12 residues. The CDR3: CASSVNINEQFF. The CDR3 DNA reads TGTGCCAGCAGTGTGAACATAAATGAGCAGTTCTTC.

The count of this clone is one. This chain joins TRBV10-3 and TRBJ2-6; D tentatively fits TRBD1 or TRBD2 (5 bases each). This CDR3 has 16 residues. V was shortened by 0 bases and J by 1 base, with 7 bases between the two germline ends. Per germline, CDR1 ENHRY and CDR2 SYGVKD. The DNA of the CDR3 is TGTGCCATCAGTGAGTCTGAGGGGTCTGGGGCCAACGTCCTGACTTTC. Amino acids: CAISESEGSGANVLTF.

V is TRBV27 and J is TRBJ2-7; 8 bases fit TRBD1. The CDR3 totals 14 residues. V was pared by 4 bases and J by 6 bases, with 8 bases of the junction left unmatched. Germline CDR1 reads MNHEY; CDR2 reads SMNVEV (reference sequence). In DNA form, the CDR3 reads TGTGCCAGCAGTTCGGACAGGGTGGGGGGCGAGCAGTACTTC. Protein product: CASSSDRVGGEQYF.

This sequence joins TRBV2 and TRBJ2-7; D call uncertain. The CDR3 runs 13 residues. Germline V gene sequence: CDR1 SNHLY, CDR2 FYNNEI. Trimming left V 7 bases short and J 6 bases short, with 16 bases between. The CDR3: CASTTNPDAEQYF. The CDR3 nucleotides are TGTGCCAGCACTACAAACCCAGACGCCGAGCAGTACTTC.

The chain recombines TRBV27 with TRBJ2-7; 7 bases are shared with TRBD1. CDR3 size: 14 residues. The junction had 3 bases not matched to a gene; V was cut back by 3 bases and J by 1 base. From germline, CDR1 is MNHEY and CDR2 SMNVEV (reference sequence). This chain's CDR3 is CASSLMGQSYEQYF. CDR3 bases: TGTGCCAGCAGTTTGATGGGACAGTCCTACGAGCAGTACTTC.

CDR3: CASSEPRLAKNIQYF. In DNA form, the CDR3 reads TGTGCCAGCAGTGAACCTAGGCTAGCCAAAAACATTCAGTACTTC. The chain uses TRBV6-4 and TRBJ2-4; D is uncertain. There are 15 residues in the CDR3. Germline V gene data show CDR1 as MRHNA and CDR2 as SNTAGT. Trimming removed 3 bases at V and 0 bases at J, with 9 bases between.

The chain joins TRBV2 to TRBJ2-4, with D perhaps being TRBD1 or TRBD2 (6 bases each). This CDR3 is built from 14 residues. CDR1 is SNHLY and CDR2 is FYNNEI in the germline V gene. V shed 3 bases and J shed 9 bases, with 15 bases lying between them. CDR3 in DNA: TGTGCCAGCAGTGAGTCCCCGGGGGCAAGCATTCAGTACTTC. Amino acids: CASSESPGASIQYF.

This clone occurred a few times. V is TRBV19 and J is TRBJ2-7; tentatively, D is TRBD1 (5 bases). CDR1 is LNHDA and CDR2 is SQIVND in the germline V gene (reference sequence). There are 14 residues in the CDR3. V shed 6 bases and J shed 2 bases, with 14 bases lying between them. CDR3 residues: CASSDSLSPYEQYF. CDR3 bases: TGTGCCAGTAGCGACAGCTTGTCTCCCTACGAGCAGTACTTC.